The present T cell receptor (beta chain) was sequenced within a study of blood T cell repertoires in COVID-19. Study summary: PBMCs, B-cell-depleted T cells, or T cells provided the cDNA or gDNA that made up the material.

V dropped 0 bases and J dropped 9 bases, with 18 bases sitting between them. This CDR3 region has 17 residues. Looked up from germline, CDR1 is MNHEY and CDR2 is SVGEGT. This clone was detected only once. In the study's own analysis: Reference gene primer amplification yielded estimated nucleated cell counts. Clones were sequenced by immunoSEQ multiplex PCR, and TCRdb holds only the in-frame ones, with some missing. V and J calls and clone size follow that table, whereas D and trimming were derived from the DNA. The repertoire holds under 250,000 clones, with 80% as singletons. The rearrangement links TRBV6-2 or TRBV6-3 to TRBJ1-6, with D perhaps TRBD1 (5 bases). Sequencing was carried out using peripheral blood. The TCR comes from a human donor in a cohort sampled during active COVID-19. The CDR3 loop is CASSYSRYRGVSSPLHF. CDR3 DNA sequence: TGTGCCAGCAGTTACTCGAGGTATAGGGGTGTCTCTTCACCCCTCCACTTT.